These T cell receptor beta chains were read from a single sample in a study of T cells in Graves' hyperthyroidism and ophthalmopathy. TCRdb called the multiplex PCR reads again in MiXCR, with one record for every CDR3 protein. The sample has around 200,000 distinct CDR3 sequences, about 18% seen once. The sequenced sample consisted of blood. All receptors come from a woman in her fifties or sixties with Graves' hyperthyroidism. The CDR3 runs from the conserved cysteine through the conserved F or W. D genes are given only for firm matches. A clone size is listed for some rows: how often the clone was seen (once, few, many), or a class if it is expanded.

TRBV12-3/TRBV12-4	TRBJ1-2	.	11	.	CASSPVRSYTF	TGTGCCAGCTCCCCTGTGCGGTCCTACACCTTC
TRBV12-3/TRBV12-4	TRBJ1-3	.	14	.	CASSPRRAGNTIYF	TGTGCCAGCAGCCCCAGGAGGGCTGGAAACACCATATATTTT
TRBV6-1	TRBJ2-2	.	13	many	CASSEARGGELFF	TGTGCCAGCAGTGAAGCGCGCGGCGGGGAGCTGTTTTTT
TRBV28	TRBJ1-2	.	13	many	CASRGRGNYGYTF	TGTGCCAGCAGGGGCAGGGGTAACTATGGCTACACCTTC
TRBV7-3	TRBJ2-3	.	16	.	CASSPRSRTHTDTQYF	TGTGCCAGCAGCCCACGGTCCCGGACGCACACAGATACGCAGTATTTT
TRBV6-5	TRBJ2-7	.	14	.	CASSYGTATYEQYF	TGTGCCAGCAGTTACGGGACTGCGACCTACGAGCAGTACTTC
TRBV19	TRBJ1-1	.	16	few	CASSPVGWGGTTEAFF	TGTGCCAGTAGTCCCGTGGGGTGGGGTGGTACCACTGAAGCTTTCTTT
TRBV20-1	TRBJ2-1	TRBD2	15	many	CSARTGGGPDNEQFF	TGCAGTGCCAGGACGGGCGGGGGGCCCGACAATGAGCAGTTCTTC
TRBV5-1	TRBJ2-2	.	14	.	CATRPILNTGELFF	TGCGCCACCCGTCCAATTTTAAACACCGGGGAGCTGTTTTTT
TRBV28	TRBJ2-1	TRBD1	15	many	CASSRTGTGYNEQFF	TGTGCCAGCAGCAGAACCGGGACAGGCTACAATGAGCAGTTCTTC
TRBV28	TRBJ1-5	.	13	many	CASRLTGNQPQHF	TGTGCCAGCAGGTTGACAGGCAATCAGCCCCAGCATTTT
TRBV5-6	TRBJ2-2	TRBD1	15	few	CASSLVQGAGGELFF	TGTGCCAGCAGCTTGGTACAGGGGGCTGGCGGGGAGCTGTTTTTT
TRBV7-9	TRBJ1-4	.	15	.	CASSLVQLTGEKLFF	TGTGCCAGCAGCTTAGTTCAGTTAACAGGGGAAAAACTGTTTTTT
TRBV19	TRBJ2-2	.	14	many	CASHPGDGTGELFF	TGTGCCAGTCACCCAGGGGATGGCACCGGGGAGCTGTTTTTT
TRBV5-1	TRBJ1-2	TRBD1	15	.	CTSSPQTGAAMGYTF	TGCACCAGCAGCCCCCAAACAGGGGCCGCGATGGGCTACACCTTC
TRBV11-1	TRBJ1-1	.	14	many	CASSPGLGDTEAFF	TGTGCCAGCAGCCCGGGCCTAGGGGATACTGAAGCTTTCTTT
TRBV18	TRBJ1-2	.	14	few	CASSLTDPRSGYTF	TGTGCCAGCTCACTAACCGACCCCCGGAGTGGCTACACCTTC
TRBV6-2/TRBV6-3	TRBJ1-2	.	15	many	CASSRSTDSYYGYTF	TGTGCCAGCAGTCGCTCGACAGACTCATACTATGGCTACACCTTC
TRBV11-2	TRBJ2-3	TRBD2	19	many	CASSLLAGGLSSSTDTQYF	TGTGCCAGCAGCTTGCTAGCGGGGGGCCTCTCTTCAAGCACAGATACGCAGTATTTT
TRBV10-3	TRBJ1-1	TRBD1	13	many	CAISTGGATEAFF	TGTGCCATCAGTACAGGGGGGGCCACTGAAGCTTTCTTT
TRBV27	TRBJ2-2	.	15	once	CASSLNGFGTGELFF	TGTGCCAGCAGTTTGAACGGCTTTGGTACCGGGGAGCTGTTTTTT
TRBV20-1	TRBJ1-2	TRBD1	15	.	CSADRGMGTYYGYTF	TGCAGTGCCGACAGGGGTATGGGAACTTACTATGGCTACACCTTC
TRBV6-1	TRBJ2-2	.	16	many	CASSGRDPTNTGELFF	TGTGCCAGCAGTGGCCGGGACCCTACGAACACCGGGGAGCTGTTTTTT
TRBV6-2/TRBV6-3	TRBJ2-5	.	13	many	CASRWQMQETQYF	TGTGCCAGCAGGTGGCAGATGCAAGAGACCCAGTACTTC
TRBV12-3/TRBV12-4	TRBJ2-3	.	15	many	CASSEGLSPTDTQYF	TGTGCCAGCAGTGAGGGACTTAGCCCCACAGATACGCAGTATTTT
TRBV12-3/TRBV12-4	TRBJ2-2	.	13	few	CAGSFRQIHELFF	TGTGCCGGCAGTTTTCGACAGATTCACGAGCTGTTTTTT
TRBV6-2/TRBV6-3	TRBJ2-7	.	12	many	CASSSDFYEQYF	TGTGCCAGCAGTTCAGACTTCTACGAGCAGTACTTC
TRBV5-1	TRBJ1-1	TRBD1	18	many	CASSFHPLMAGGGTEAFF	TGCGCCAGCAGCTTTCACCCACTCATGGCAGGGGGTGGGACTGAAGCTTTCTTT
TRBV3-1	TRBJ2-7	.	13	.	CASRGGLSYEQYF	TGTGCCAGCAGGGGGGGCCTCTCCTACGAGCAGTACTTC
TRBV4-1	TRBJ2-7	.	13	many	CASSQSTGYEQYF	TGCGCCAGCAGCCAATCAACAGGCTACGAGCAGTACTTC
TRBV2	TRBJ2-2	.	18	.	CASSERGGGVDSAGELFF	TGTGCCAGCAGTGAAAGGGGGGGGGGGGTGGACTCAGCCGGGGAGCTGTTTTTT
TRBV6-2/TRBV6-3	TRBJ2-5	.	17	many	CASSYPSGPMPRETQYF	TGTGCCAGCAGTTACCCCTCCGGGCCCATGCCCCGAGAGACCCAGTACTTC
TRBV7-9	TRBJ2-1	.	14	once	CASGPRTDYDEQFF	TGTGCCAGCGGCCCCCGGACAGACTACGATGAGCAGTTCTTC
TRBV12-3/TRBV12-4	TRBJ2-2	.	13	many	CASTTRNTGELFF	TGTGCCAGCACCACTAGGAACACCGGGGAGCTGTTTTTT
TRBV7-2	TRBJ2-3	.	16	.	CASSLRENRVGDTQYF	TGTGCCAGCAGCTTGCGAGAAAACAGGGTTGGAGATACGCAGTATTTT
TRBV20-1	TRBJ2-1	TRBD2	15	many	CSALVLAGRNNEQFF	TGCAGTGCCTTAGTGCTAGCGGGGCGAAACAATGAGCAGTTCTTC
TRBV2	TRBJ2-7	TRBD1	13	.	CASSQDRVREQYF	TGTGCCAGCAGTCAAGACAGGGTCCGCGAGCAGTACTTC
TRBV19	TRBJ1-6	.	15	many	CASSWGSGSNSPLHF	TGTGCCAGTAGTTGGGGCAGCGGGTCGAATTCACCCCTCCACTTT
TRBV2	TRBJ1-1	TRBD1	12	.	CASTQGGWRAFF	TGTGCCAGCACTCAGGGGGGGTGGAGGGCTTTCTTT
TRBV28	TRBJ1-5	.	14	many	CASSPRGERQPQHF	TGTGCCAGCAGTCCGAGGGGGGAGCGTCAGCCCCAGCATTTT
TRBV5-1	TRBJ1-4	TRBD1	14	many	CASSPGGGYEKLFF	TGCGCCAGCAGCCCAGGGGGTGGCTATGAAAAACTGTTTTTT
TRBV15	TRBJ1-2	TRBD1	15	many	CATSRDRTGVYGYTF	TGTGCCACCAGCAGAGATAGAACAGGGGTCTATGGCTACACCTTC
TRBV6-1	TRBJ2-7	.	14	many	CASRGPAFSYEQYF	TGTGCCAGTCGGGGGCCCGCTTTCTCCTACGAGCAGTACTTC
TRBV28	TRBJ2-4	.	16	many	CASSLNPASTKNIQYF	TGTGCCAGCAGTTTAAATCCAGCCTCAACCAAAAACATTCAGTACTTC
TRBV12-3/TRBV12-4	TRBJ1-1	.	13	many	CASSPDKGTEAFF	TGTGCCAGCAGCCCGGACAAGGGCACTGAAGCTTTCTTT